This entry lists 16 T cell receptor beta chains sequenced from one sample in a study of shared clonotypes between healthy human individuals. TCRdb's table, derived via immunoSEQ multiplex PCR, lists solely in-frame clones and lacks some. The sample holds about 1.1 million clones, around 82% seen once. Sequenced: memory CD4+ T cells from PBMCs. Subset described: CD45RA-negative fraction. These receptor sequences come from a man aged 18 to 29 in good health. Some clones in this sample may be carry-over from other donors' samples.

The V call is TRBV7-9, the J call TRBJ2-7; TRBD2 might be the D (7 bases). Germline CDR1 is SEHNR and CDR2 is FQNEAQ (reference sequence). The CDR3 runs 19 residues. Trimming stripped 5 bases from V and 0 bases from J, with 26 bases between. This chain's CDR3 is CASSLPDSGGGGSSYEQYF. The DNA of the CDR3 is TGTGCCAGCAGCCTACCAGATTCGGGGGGCGGAGGGTCCTCCTACGAGCAGTACTTC.

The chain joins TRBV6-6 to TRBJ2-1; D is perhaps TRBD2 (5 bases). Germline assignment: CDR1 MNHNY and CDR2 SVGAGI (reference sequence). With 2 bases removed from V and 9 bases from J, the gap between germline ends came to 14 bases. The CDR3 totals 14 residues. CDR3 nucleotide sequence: TGTGCCAGCAGTTACGGTCTCCGGGGTGGTGAGCAGTTCTTC. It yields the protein CASSYGLRGGEQFF.

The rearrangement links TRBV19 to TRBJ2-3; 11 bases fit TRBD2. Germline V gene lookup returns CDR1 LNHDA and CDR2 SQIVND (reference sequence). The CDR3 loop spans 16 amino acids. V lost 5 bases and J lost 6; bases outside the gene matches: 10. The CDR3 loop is CASSAPSSGGMDTQYF. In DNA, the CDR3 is TGTGCCAGTAGTGCCCCCTCTAGCGGGGGGATGGATACGCAGTATTTT.

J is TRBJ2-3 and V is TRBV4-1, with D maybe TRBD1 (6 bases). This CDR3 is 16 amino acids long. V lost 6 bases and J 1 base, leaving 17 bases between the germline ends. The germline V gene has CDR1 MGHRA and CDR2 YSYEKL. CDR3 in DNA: TGCGCCAGCAGTCGACAAGCGGACAGACGCACAGATACGCAGTATTTT. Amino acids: CASSRQADRRTDTQYF.

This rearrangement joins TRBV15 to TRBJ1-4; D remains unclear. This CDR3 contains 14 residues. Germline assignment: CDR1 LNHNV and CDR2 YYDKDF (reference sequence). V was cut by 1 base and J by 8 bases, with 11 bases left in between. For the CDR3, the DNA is TGTGCCACCAGCAGAGTGGGTGCGGGGGAAAAACTGTTTTTT. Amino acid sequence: CATSRVGAGEKLFF.

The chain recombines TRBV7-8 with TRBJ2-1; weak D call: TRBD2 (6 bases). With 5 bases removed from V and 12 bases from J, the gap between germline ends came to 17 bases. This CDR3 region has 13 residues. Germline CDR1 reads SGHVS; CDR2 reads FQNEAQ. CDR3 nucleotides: TGTGCCAGCAGCCCACCGGGACTTCAACGGCAGTTCTTC. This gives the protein CASSPPGLQRQFF.

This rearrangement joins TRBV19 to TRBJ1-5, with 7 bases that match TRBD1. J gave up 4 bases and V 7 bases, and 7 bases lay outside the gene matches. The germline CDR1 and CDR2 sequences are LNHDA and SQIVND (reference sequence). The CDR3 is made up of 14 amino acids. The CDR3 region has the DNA TGTGCCAGTAAGCCGGGACAGTCGAATCAGCCCCAGCATTTT. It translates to CASKPGQSNQPQHF.

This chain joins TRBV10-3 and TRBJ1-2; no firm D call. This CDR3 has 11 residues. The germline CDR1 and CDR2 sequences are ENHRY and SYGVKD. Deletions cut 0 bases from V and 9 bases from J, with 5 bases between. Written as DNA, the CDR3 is TGTGCCATCAGTGAGTCCGGAAGCTACACCTTC. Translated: CAISESGSYTF.

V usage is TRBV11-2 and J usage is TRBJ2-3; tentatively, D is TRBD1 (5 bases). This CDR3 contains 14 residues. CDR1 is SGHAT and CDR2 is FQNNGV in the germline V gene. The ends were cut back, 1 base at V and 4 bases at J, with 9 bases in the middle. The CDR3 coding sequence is TGTGCCAGCAGCTTAGCAGGGTTTTCAGATACGCAGTATTTT. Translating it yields CASSLAGFSDTQYF.

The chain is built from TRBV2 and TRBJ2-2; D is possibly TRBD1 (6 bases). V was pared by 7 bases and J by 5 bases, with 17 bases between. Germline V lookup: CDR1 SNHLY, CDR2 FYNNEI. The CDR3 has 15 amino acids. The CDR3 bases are TGTGCCAGCAAAGGAAGGCCAGGGGTGACCGGGGAGCTGTTTTTT. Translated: CASKGRPGVTGELFF.

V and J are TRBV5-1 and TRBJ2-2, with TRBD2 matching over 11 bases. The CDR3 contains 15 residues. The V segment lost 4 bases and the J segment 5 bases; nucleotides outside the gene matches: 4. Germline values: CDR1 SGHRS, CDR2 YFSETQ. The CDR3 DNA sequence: TGCGCCAGCAGCAATAGCGGGAGGGGAACCGGGGAGCTGTTTTTT. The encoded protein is CASSNSGRGTGELFF.

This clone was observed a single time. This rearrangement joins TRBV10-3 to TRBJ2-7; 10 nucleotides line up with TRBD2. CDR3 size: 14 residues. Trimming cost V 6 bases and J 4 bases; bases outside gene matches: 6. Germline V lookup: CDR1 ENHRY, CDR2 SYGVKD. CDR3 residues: CAISSASGSYEQYF. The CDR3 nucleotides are TGTGCCATCAGCAGCGCTAGCGGGAGTTACGAGCAGTACTTC.

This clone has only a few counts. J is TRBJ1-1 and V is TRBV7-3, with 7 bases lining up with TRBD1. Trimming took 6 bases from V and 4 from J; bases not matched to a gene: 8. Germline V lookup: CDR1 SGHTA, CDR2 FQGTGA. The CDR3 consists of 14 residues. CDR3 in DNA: TGTGCCAGCAGTCGACAGGGCGGGAGCACTGAAGCTTTCTTT. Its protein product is CASSRQGGSTEAFF.

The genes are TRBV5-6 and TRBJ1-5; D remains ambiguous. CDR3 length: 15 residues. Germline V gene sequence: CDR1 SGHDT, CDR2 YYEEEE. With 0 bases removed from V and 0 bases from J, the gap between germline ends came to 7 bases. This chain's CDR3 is CASSLGSVSNQPQHF. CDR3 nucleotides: TGTGCCAGCAGCTTGGGTTCGGTTAGCAATCAGCCCCAGCATTTT.

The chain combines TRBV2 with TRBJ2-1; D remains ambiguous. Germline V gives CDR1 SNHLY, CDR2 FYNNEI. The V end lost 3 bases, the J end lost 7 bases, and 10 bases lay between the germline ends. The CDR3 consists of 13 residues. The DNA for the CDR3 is TGTGCCAGCAGTGAGAGTTGGGGTAATGAGCAGTTCTTC. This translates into CASSESWGNEQFF.

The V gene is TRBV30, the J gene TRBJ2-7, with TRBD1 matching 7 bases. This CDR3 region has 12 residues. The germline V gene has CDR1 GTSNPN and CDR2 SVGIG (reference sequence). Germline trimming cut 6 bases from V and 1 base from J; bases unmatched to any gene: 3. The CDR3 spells CACRDRSYEQYF. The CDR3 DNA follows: TGTGCCTGCCGGGACAGATCCTACGAGCAGTACTTC.